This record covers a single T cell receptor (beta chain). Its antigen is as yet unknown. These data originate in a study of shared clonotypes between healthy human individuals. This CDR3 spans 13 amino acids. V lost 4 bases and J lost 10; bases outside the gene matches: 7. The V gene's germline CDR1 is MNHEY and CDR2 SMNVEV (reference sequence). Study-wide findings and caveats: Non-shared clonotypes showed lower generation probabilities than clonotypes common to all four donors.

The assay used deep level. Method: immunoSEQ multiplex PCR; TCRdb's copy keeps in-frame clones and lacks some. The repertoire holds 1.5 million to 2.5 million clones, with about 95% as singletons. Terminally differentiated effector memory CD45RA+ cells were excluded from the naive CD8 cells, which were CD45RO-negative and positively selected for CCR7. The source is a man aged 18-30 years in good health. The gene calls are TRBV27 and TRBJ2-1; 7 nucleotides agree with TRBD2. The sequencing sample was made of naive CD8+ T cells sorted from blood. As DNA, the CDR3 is TGTGCCAGCAGTTATTATAAGGGAGGGGAGCAGTTCTTC. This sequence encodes CASSYYKGGEQFF.